The 19 T cell receptor beta chains reported below all come from one sample, sequenced in a study of shared clonotypes between healthy human individuals (dated by TCRdb to 2020 to 2021). The receptor library was made with the immunoSEQ multiplex PCR assay. TCRdb stores this immuneACCESS table with in-frame sequences only. Part of the clones is absent; in the studies checked, under half of the shortfall reflects unresolved V genes, and no reason is known for the rest. The sample table holds over 700,000 clones, of which around 77% were seen once. Over 1.5% of the sample goes to the ten largest clones. Sequencing input: memory CD4+ T cells sorted from blood. Reading the label with the study, this specimen's cell subset or site is: CD45RA-negative fraction. All receptors come from a woman aged 25-40 years in good health.

This clone has just one count. V gene TRBV19 combines with J gene TRBJ1-1; D is perhaps TRBD1 (5 bases). Trimming pared 10 bases from V and 10 bases from J, leaving 19 bases between. The germline gives CDR1 LNHDA, CDR2 SQIVND (reference sequence). CDR3 length equals 12 residues. In DNA, the CDR3 is TGTGCCACTAAACTTGGGACCGTGGGAGCTTTCTTT. This encodes CATKLGTVGAFF.

The chain recombines TRBV10-3 with TRBJ2-2, with D perhaps matching TRBD2 (6 bases). The CDR3 spans 15 residues. Germline CDR1 and CDR2: ENHRY and SYGVKD. V shed 2 bases and J shed 6 bases, with 13 bases lying between them. The CDR3 loop reads CAISERRESSGELFF. The CDR3 nucleotides read TGTGCCATCAGTGAGAGACGGGAGTCCTCCGGGGAGCTGTTTTTT.

The chain is built from TRBV6-5 and TRBJ1-5; the D is unclear. The V end was cut by 6 bases, the J end by 1 base, with 13 bases between. The CDR3 sequence is 15 residues long. In germline, CDR1 is MNHEY, CDR2 SVGAGI. CDR3: CASRAGPDSNQPQHF. The DNA of the CDR3 is TGTGCCAGCAGAGCGGGTCCGGACAGCAATCAGCCCCAGCATTTT.

This chain connects TRBV6-4 to TRBJ1-5; 7 bases align to TRBD1. CDR1 and CDR2 (germline): MRHNA, SNTAGT. J gave up 4 bases and V 1 base, and 7 bases lay outside the gene matches. The CDR3 is 16 residues long. The CDR3 coding sequence is TGTGCCAGCAGTGACTTTCGACAGGGCTCAAATCAGCCCCAGCATTTT. Encoded protein: CASSDFRQGSNQPQHF.

The chain links TRBV5-5 to TRBJ1-5; 8 bases are a match to TRBD1. V dropped 5 bases and J dropped 0; count of bases not matched to a gene: 4. Germline-derived CDR1 and CDR2 are SGHKS and YYEKEE (reference sequence). The CDR3 spans 15 residues. The CDR3 sequence: CASRPGGPSNQPQHF. For the CDR3, the DNA is TGTGCCAGCAGACCAGGGGGCCCTAGCAATCAGCCCCAGCATTTT.

The chain uses TRBV6-4 and TRBJ2-7; 7 nucleotides line up with TRBD2. Germline V gene lookup returns CDR1 MRHNA and CDR2 SNTAGT. Trimming took 4 bases from V and 5 from J; bases not matched to a gene: 8. There are 14 residues in the CDR3. CDR3 DNA sequence: TGTGCCAGCAGTGTCAGCGGGACGTCCAACGAGCAGTACTTC. This sequence encodes CASSVSGTSNEQYF.

The V gene is TRBV19, the J gene TRBJ1-4, with D possibly matching TRBD1 (5 bases). V shed 3 bases and J shed 7 bases, with 12 bases lying between them. This CDR3 is 14 amino acids long. Germline V lookup: CDR1 LNHDA, CDR2 SQIVND (reference sequence). The CDR3 loop is CASSILGTIEKLFF. The CDR3 nucleotides are TGTGCCAGTAGTATCCTGGGGACCATTGAAAAACTGTTTTTT.

The V call is TRBV18, the J call TRBJ2-1, with TRBD1 identical over 7 bases. The trim removed 3 bases at V and 6 bases at J, leaving 8 bases unmatched. Germline V gives CDR1 KGHSH, CDR2 LQKENI. CDR3 length: 15 amino acids. The CDR3 sequence: CASSPRQGSANEQFF. CDR3 in DNA: TGTGCCAGCTCACCCCGACAGGGTTCGGCCAATGAGCAGTTCTTC.

The chain carries TRBV2 and TRBJ2-3, with TRBD1 matching over 8 bases. The J segment lost 0 bases and the V segment lost 2 bases, leaving 1 base of the junction unmatched. CDR1 and CDR2 from the germline V gene are SNHLY and FYNNEI. The CDR3 is 15 amino acids. Here the CDR3 reads CASSETGGSTDTQYF. DNA of the CDR3: TGTGCCAGCAGTGAAACAGGGGGAAGCACAGATACGCAGTATTTT. Full variable domain (rest looked up from reference TRBV2 and TRBJ2-3): EPEVTQTPSHQVTQMGQEVILRCVPISNHLYFYWYRQILGQKVEFLVSFYNNEISEKSEIFDDQFSVERPDGSNFTLKIRSTKLEDSAMYFCASSETGGSTDTQYFGPGTRLTVL.

The rearrangement links TRBV29-1 to TRBJ2-4; maybe TRBD2 (6 bases). The CDR3 extends over 14 amino acids. Germline CDR1 and CDR2: SQVTM and ANQGSEA. The V gene lost 1 base and the J gene lost 8 bases, with 15 bases spanning the gap. This chain's CDR3 is CSVEGLGPRYIQYF. The CDR3, as DNA: TGCAGCGTTGAAGGACTAGGGCCAAGGTACATTCAGTACTTC.

The chain is built from TRBV18 and TRBJ2-1; D remains unclear. The ends were cut back, 3 bases at V and 2 bases at J, with 11 bases in the middle. CDR3 length: 15 amino acids. Germline lookup yields CDR1 KGHSH and CDR2 LQKENI. The CDR3 region is CASSPSGSPYNEQFF. DNA for the CDR3: TGTGCCAGCTCACCGTCAGGATCGCCCTACAATGAGCAGTTCTTC.

V gene TRBV6-1 combines with J gene TRBJ2-3; weak D call: TRBD1 (5 bases). The CDR3 spans 16 residues. Trimming cost V 4 bases and J 0 bases, with 14 bases left between them. Germline V lookup: CDR1 MNHNS, CDR2 SASEGT. The CDR3 nucleotides read TGTGCCAGCAGTGGGAGACCTGGGGCTAGCACAGATACGCAGTATTTT. Its translation: CASSGRPGASTDTQYF.

The chain has TRBV5-1 and TRBJ2-3; D possibly corresponds to TRBD2 (6 bases). CDR3 size: 16 residues. Germline V gives CDR1 SGHRS, CDR2 YFSETQ. Trimming shortened V by 4 bases and J by 4 bases, and 19 bases separated the two germline ends. The CDR3 is CASSLNPGVKSDTQYF. In DNA, the CDR3 is TGCGCCAGCAGCCTTAATCCGGGAGTCAAGTCAGATACGCAGTATTTT.

The chain recombines TRBV5-1 with TRBJ2-1, with unresolved D. The germline CDR1 and CDR2 sequences are SGHRS and YFSETQ. The CDR3 contains 14 residues. The germline V and J ends were trimmed by 0 bases and 8 bases, with 12 bases remaining between them. The CDR3 DNA reads as TGCGCCAGCAGCTTGGGGACGGTGGACGATGAGCAGTTCTTC. This sequence encodes CASSLGTVDDEQFF.

This clone occurred a few times. The chain employs TRBV5-1 and TRBJ1-2; 8 bases map to TRBD1. Per the germline V gene, CDR1 is SGHRS and CDR2 is YFSETQ. The V gene end was trimmed by 0 bases and the J gene end by 4 bases; junction bases not matched to a gene: 5. CDR3 length: 15 amino acids. The CDR3 coding sequence is TGCGCCAGCAGCTTGGAGGGACAGGCCTTCTATGGCTACACCTTC. Translated: CASSLEGQAFYGYTF.

A remark on this clone: This sequence is one base from a far larger clone and is likely a read error. The sample holds other DNA sequences that translate to the same CDR3. The chain carries TRBV5-1 and TRBJ2-5; TRBD2 matches at 10 bases. The CDR3 is 15 residues long. Germline CDR1 and CDR2: SGHRS and YFSETQ. CDR3 DNA: TGCGCCAGTAGCTTTACGAGCGGGAGGGAAGAGACCCAGTACTTC. Translated: CASSFTSGREETQYF.

The chain carries TRBV5-1 and TRBJ2-2; D call uncertain. The V and J ends lost 1 base and 5 bases respectively, with 18 bases between them. The CDR3 contains 17 residues. Germline V CDR1 and CDR2: SGHRS, YFSETQ. The CDR3, as DNA: TGCGCCAGCAGCTTGCATCGGGCTCCAAGCCAAACCGGGGAGCTGTTTTTT. It yields the protein CASSLHRAPSQTGELFF.

J is TRBJ2-7 and V is TRBV18; D might be TRBD1 (5 bases). Trimming cost V 2 bases and J 0 bases, with 11 bases left between them. The germline gives CDR1 KGHSH, CDR2 LQKENI. This CDR3 spans 15 amino acids. This CDR3 reads CASSPRQGYSYEQYF. CDR3 in DNA: TGTGCCAGCTCACCAAGGCAGGGCTACTCCTACGAGCAGTACTTC.

Only one count was recorded for this clone. Other DNA sequences in this sample translate to the same CDR3. This chain joins TRBV10-1 and TRBJ2-1; D is unresolved. This CDR3 spans 12 amino acids. Trimming removed 0 bases from V and 10 bases from J, with 7 bases in between. Germline lookup yields CDR1 WNHNN and CDR2 SYGVQD (reference sequence). Here the CDR3 DNA reads TGCGCCAGCAGTGAGTCCCGCGAGGAGCAGTTCTTC. Translation: CASSESREEQFF.